These 32 T cell receptor beta chains originate from one sample sequenced in a study of cytomegalovirus exposure and HLA in healthy donors. Assay used: immunoSEQ multiplex PCR; TCRdb lists only in-frame clones, some missing. The table lists about 360,000 clones, 86% of them singletons. The sample comprised PBMCs. The receptor source for this set is a woman aged 18-29 years in good health and CMV-seronegative.

The chain is built from TRBV18 and TRBJ2-3; 8 bases line up with TRBD2. There are 17 residues in the CDR3. CDR1 KGHSH and CDR2 LQKENI come from the germline V gene. The ends lost 2 bases at V and 2 bases at J; junction bases unmatched: 9. The chain's CDR3 is CASSPSTSGGNTDTQYF. The CDR3 coding sequence is TGTGCCAGCTCACCAAGTACTAGCGGAGGGAACACAGATACGCAGTATTTT.

The V call is TRBV7-2, the J call TRBJ2-7; maybe TRBD2 (5 bases). The germline CDR1 and CDR2 sequences are SGHTA and FQGNSA. CDR3 size: 13 residues. Trimming stripped 6 bases from V and 3 bases from J, with 12 bases between. The CDR3 sequence: CASRHRTSYEQYF. The CDR3 DNA reads TGTGCCAGCAGACACCGCACTAGCTACGAGCAGTACTTC. The variable domain in full, completed from reference TRBV7-2 and TRBJ2-7, reads GAGVSQSPSNKVTEKGKDVELRCDPISGHTALYWYRQSLGQGLEFLIYFQGNSAPDKSGLPSDRFSAERTGGSVSTLTIQRTQQEDSAVYLCASRHRTSYEQYFGPGTRLTVT.

Only a few counts were recorded for this clone. The J gene is TRBJ2-1, the V gene TRBV5-6, with 7 positions matching TRBD1. The V gene's germline CDR1 is SGHDT and CDR2 YYEEEE. V lost 4 bases to trimming and J lost 2 bases; unmatched junction nucleotides: 6. This CDR3 has 15 residues. The CDR3 region has the DNA TGTGCCAGCAGCGACAACAGGGGAGCCTACAATGAGCAGTTCTTC. The encoded protein is CASSDNRGAYNEQFF.

The V and J genes are TRBV10-3 and TRBJ2-7; D not resolved. This CDR3 contains 13 residues. V dropped 4 bases and J dropped 5 bases, with 12 bases sitting between them. Germline V gives CDR1 ENHRY, CDR2 SYGVKD. CDR3 sequence reads: CAISATDVNEQYF. The CDR3 nucleotides read TGTGCCATCAGTGCCACAGATGTCAACGAGCAGTACTTC.

CDR3 DNA: TGTGCCACCCCGCCGGGACTGGAACAAGAGACCCAGTACTTC. Translating gives CATPPGLEQETQYF. The chain recombines TRBV2 with TRBJ2-5, with TRBD2 as a possible D gene (6 bases). The germline V and J ends were trimmed by 10 bases and 2 bases, with 17 bases remaining between them. This CDR3 comprises 14 residues. The V gene's germline CDR1 is SNHLY and CDR2 FYNNEI.

This chain uses TRBV2 with TRBJ1-2; D gene uncertain. V lost 8 bases and J 4 bases, leaving 5 bases between the germline ends. CDR1 and CDR2 (germline): SNHLY, FYNNEI. This CDR3 is built from 10 residues. This CDR3 reads CASQFYGYTF. CDR3 in DNA: TGTGCCAGCCAATTCTATGGCTACACCTTC.

This sequence joins TRBV2 and TRBJ1-2; the D is unclear. Germline V gene lookup returns CDR1 SNHLY and CDR2 FYNNEI. CDR3 size: 15 residues. V was cut by 7 bases and J by 4 bases, with 19 bases left in between. CDR3 sequence reads: CASTEGRQLIYGYTF. Here the CDR3 DNA reads TGTGCCAGCACTGAGGGCCGGCAGCTAATCTATGGCTACACCTTC.

The V gene is TRBV28, the J gene TRBJ2-7, with D maybe TRBD2 (6 bases). Germline CDR1 and CDR2: MDHEN and SYDVKM. V was cut by 6 bases and J by 13 bases, with 13 bases left in between. CDR3 size: 10 residues. CDR3 region: CASSSSGLYF. The CDR3 DNA is TGTGCCAGCAGCTCCAGTGGACTATACTTC. Full variable domain (outside the CDR3, taken from reference TRBV28 and TRBJ2-7): DVKVTQSSRYLVKRTGEKVFLECVQDMDHENMFWYRQDPGLGLRLIYFSYDVKMKEKGDIPEGYSVSREKKERFSLILESASTNQTSMYLCASSSSGLYFGPGTRLTVT.

This clone is a singleton in its sample. The sample has other DNA sequences that encode this CDR3 too. The gene calls are TRBV29-1 and TRBJ2-7; D is unresolved. Germline CDR1 reads SQVTM; CDR2 reads ANQGSEA. Trimming took 1 base from V and 0 from J, leaving 7 bases between them. The CDR3 consists of 13 residues. The CDR3 loop reads CSVEGQDSYEQYF. The CDR3, as DNA: TGCAGCGTTGAAGGTCAGGACTCCTACGAGCAGTACTTC.

V and J are TRBV9 and TRBJ2-7; 8 bases are shared with TRBD1. The germline gives CDR1 SGDLS, CDR2 YYNGEE. The V segment lost 3 bases and the J segment 3 bases; nucleotides outside the gene matches: 11. The CDR3 length is 16 residues. This CDR3 reads CASSARDRGSLYEQYF. CDR3 DNA: TGTGCCAGCAGCGCCCGAGACAGGGGCTCACTCTACGAGCAGTACTTC.

The V gene is TRBV5-1, the J gene TRBJ2-2; TRBD1 aligns across 11 bases. V lost 7 bases to trimming and J lost 1 base; unmatched junction nucleotides: 3. CDR1 and CDR2 from the germline V gene are SGHRS and YFSETQ. The length of the CDR3 is 15 residues. CDR3 loop: CASGTGGLNTGELFF. The CDR3 DNA reads as TGCGCCAGCGGGACAGGGGGGCTGAACACCGGGGAGCTGTTTTTT.

This rearrangement joins TRBV4-1 to TRBJ2-1; a possible D gene is TRBD2 (5 bases). V dropped 1 base and J dropped 4 bases, with 14 bases sitting between them. From germline, CDR1 is MGHRA and CDR2 YSYEKL. The CDR3 has 16 amino acids. The CDR3 bases are TGCGCCAGCAGCCAAGGAGGTAGCGCCCCATACAATGAGCAGTTCTTC. Protein product: CASSQGGSAPYNEQFF.

The rearrangement uses TRBV7-9 and TRBJ1-1, with 7 bases fitting TRBD1. J lost 5 bases, V lost 0 bases, and 6 bases had no gene match. Per the germline V gene, CDR1 is SEHNR and CDR2 is FQNEAQ (reference sequence). The CDR3 is 15 amino acids. The CDR3 sequence: CASSLAQGGATEAFF. The CDR3, as DNA: TGTGCCAGCAGCTTAGCGCAAGGGGGCGCAACTGAAGCTTTCTTT.

This chain links TRBV19 with TRBJ1-6; D is perhaps TRBD1 (6 bases). The CDR3 sequence is 15 residues long. CDR1 and CDR2 from the germline V gene are LNHDA and SQIVND (reference sequence). V was clipped by 1 base and J by 10 bases, with 14 bases between them. CDR3 region: CASSIGGGGRSPLHF. Here the CDR3 DNA reads TGTGCCAGTAGTATAGGAGGCGGGGGCAGATCACCCCTCCACTTT.

The chain recombines TRBV5-4 with TRBJ2-1; the match to TRBD2 covers 10 bases. The ends lost 3 bases at V and 0 bases at J; junction bases unmatched: 12. Germline CDR1 and CDR2: SGHNT and YYREEE (reference sequence). The CDR3 loop spans 19 amino acids. The CDR3 protein is CASSSGLAARYSSYNEQFF. CDR3 sequence (DNA): TGTGCCAGCAGCTCAGGACTAGCGGCGAGATATAGCTCCTACAATGAGCAGTTCTTC.

V gene TRBV28 combines with J gene TRBJ1-4; 7 bases match TRBD1. The V gene's germline CDR1 is MDHEN and CDR2 SYDVKM. Losses at the gene ends were 5 bases for V and 6 bases for J; bases not matched to a gene: 6. CDR3 size: 14 residues. The CDR3 sequence: CASSPYRGDEKLFF. The CDR3 region has the DNA TGTGCCAGCAGTCCTTACAGGGGTGATGAAAAACTGTTTTTT.

This clone has a handful of counts. The chain joins TRBV28 to TRBJ2-7; D possibly corresponds to TRBD1 (6 bases). The germline V gene has CDR1 MDHEN and CDR2 SYDVKM. The V gene lost 6 bases and the J gene lost 6 bases, with 15 bases spanning the gap. This CDR3 has 13 residues. The CDR3 nucleotides read TGTGCCAGCAGCCATCGGTGGGGGCTCGAGCAGTACTTC. As protein: CASSHRWGLEQYF.

The chain has TRBV6-1 and TRBJ2-1; 9 positions match TRBD2. The CDR3 is made up of 15 amino acids. CDR1 and CDR2 (germline): MNHNS, SASEGT. Trimming at V came to 7 bases and at J to 1 base, leaving 5 bases not matched to a gene. CDR3 sequence (DNA): TGTGCCAGCAATCCGACTAGCGGATCCTACAATGAGCAGTTCTTC. Its protein is CASNPTSGSYNEQFF.

The sample holds a few counts of this clone. V is TRBV10-1 and J is TRBJ2-7, with a weak D call TRBD2 (6 bases). Germline CDR1 WNHNN, CDR2 SYGVQD (reference sequence). The CDR3 has 12 amino acids. The ends were cut back, 8 bases at V and 3 bases at J, with 11 bases in the middle. The CDR3 sequence: CASGDSGYEQYF. The CDR3 DNA follows: TGCGCCAGCGGCGATAGCGGCTACGAGCAGTACTTC.

CDR3 region: CASSPSSYNEQFF. The CDR3 DNA reads TGTGCCAGCTCACCATCGTCCTACAATGAGCAGTTCTTC. The chain uses TRBV18 and TRBJ2-1; D remains unclear. In germline, CDR1 is KGHSH, CDR2 LQKENI. Trimming pared 2 bases from V and 1 base from J, leaving 3 bases between. The CDR3 covers 13 residues.

This clone was counted once. The chain recombines TRBV9 with TRBJ2-7; D perhaps matches TRBD1 (6 bases). V was pared by 2 bases and J by 5 bases, with 17 bases between. The CDR3 covers 15 residues. Per germline, CDR1 SGDLS and CDR2 YYNGEE. For the CDR3, the DNA is TGTGCCAGCAGCGTCACAGGGAACAACCCCAACGAGCAGTACTTC. This encodes CASSVTGNNPNEQYF.

As DNA, the CDR3 is TGTGCCAGCCAGTTACCGTCCGTCCAAGAGACCCAGTACTTC. Translation: CASQLPSVQETQYF. V usage is TRBV28 and J usage is TRBJ2-5; D is unclear. Germline-derived CDR1 and CDR2 are MDHEN and SYDVKM. Trimming took 8 bases from V and 1 from J, leaving 14 bases between them. The CDR3 runs to 14 residues.

The chain employs TRBV27 and TRBJ2-5, with 9 bases aligning to TRBD1. This CDR3 has 17 residues. V lost 4 bases, J lost 5 bases, and 14 bases stayed unmatched. The germline V gene encodes CDR1 MNHEY and CDR2 SMNVEV (reference sequence). CDR3 region: CASSSAGTGKYRETQYF. Here the CDR3 DNA reads TGTGCCAGCAGTTCTGCCGGGACAGGGAAATATAGGGAGACCCAGTACTTC.

The chain joins TRBV28 to TRBJ1-1; TRBD1 aligns across 8 bases. The germline gives CDR1 MDHEN, CDR2 SYDVKM. The CDR3 covers 15 residues. After removal of 4 bases from V and 0 bases from J, the junction contained 4 bases not matched to a gene. Here the CDR3 reads CASSWDRNMNTEAFF. Here the CDR3 DNA reads TGTGCCAGCAGTTGGGACAGGAACATGAACACTGAAGCTTTCTTT.

This rearrangement joins TRBV18 to TRBJ1-2; the match to TRBD1 covers 9 bases. The CDR3 is made up of 14 amino acids. Per germline, CDR1 KGHSH and CDR2 LQKENI. The V and J ends lost 0 bases and 7 bases, in that order; junction bases with no gene match: 3. CDR3 bases: TGTGCCAGCTCACCACCCTCGACAGGGGGTGGCTACACCTTC. This codes for CASSPPSTGGGYTF. Complete variable domain (other parts from reference TRBV18 and TRBJ1-2): NAGVMQNPRHLVRRRGQEARLRCSPMKGHSHVYWYRQLPEEGLKFMVYLQKENIIDESGMPKERFSAEFPKEGPSILRIQQVVRGDSAAYFCASSPPSTGGGYTFGSGTRLTVV.

Remarks on this clone: Other DNA sequences from this sample encode an identical CDR3 as well. The rearrangement joins TRBV28 to TRBJ2-2; D is uncertain. Trimming took off 2 bases at V and 3 bases at J, with 4 bases between the two ends. From germline, CDR1 is MDHEN and CDR2 SYDVKM. CDR3 length: 13 amino acids. The CDR3 DNA reads as TGTGCCAGCAGTTTACAGGACACCGGGGAGCTGTTTTTT. This gives the protein CASSLQDTGELFF.

The genes are TRBV6-5 and TRBJ2-6; D perhaps matches TRBD2 (6 bases). Trimming stripped 2 bases from V and 5 bases from J, with 13 bases between. Germline CDR1 reads MNHEY; CDR2 reads SVGAGI. The CDR3 runs 16 residues. The CDR3, as DNA: TGTGCCAGCAGTTACGGTGGAGGGATTAGGGCCAACGTCCTGACTTTC. Its protein product is CASSYGGGIRANVLTF.

V gene TRBV5-1 combines with J gene TRBJ2-1, with 8 bases lining up with TRBD2. This CDR3 has 16 residues. Germline V gives CDR1 SGHRS, CDR2 YFSETQ. V gave up 4 bases and J gave up 2 bases; unmatched junction bases: 8. The CDR3 is CASSPKAGATYNEQFF. The DNA for the CDR3 is TGCGCCAGCAGCCCGAAAGCGGGGGCAACCTACAATGAGCAGTTCTTC.

The chain combines TRBV30 with TRBJ2-2; the D gene is possibly TRBD2 (6 bases). The germline V gene has CDR1 GTSNPN and CDR2 SVGIG (reference sequence). V was trimmed by 2 bases and J by 1 base, leaving 11 bases between them. The CDR3 extends over 15 amino acids. The CDR3 sequence: CAWSRTSLNTGELFF. The DNA for the CDR3 is TGTGCCTGGAGTCGAACTAGCCTGAACACCGGGGAGCTGTTTTTT.

The chain employs TRBV2 and TRBJ2-3; a possible D gene is TRBD2 (6 bases). There are 15 residues in the CDR3. Germline V gene data show CDR1 as SNHLY and CDR2 as FYNNEI. V was clipped by 5 bases and J by 0 bases, with 12 bases between them. The chain's CDR3 is CASSRLVGSTDTQYF. In nucleotides, the CDR3 is TGTGCCAGCAGTCGACTAGTGGGCAGCACAGATACGCAGTATTTT.

A single count supports this clone. V and J are TRBV11-2 and TRBJ2-7; weak D call: TRBD2 (5 bases). This CDR3 has 13 amino acids. Trimming left V 5 bases short and J 3 bases short, with 11 bases between. Germline V gene lookup returns CDR1 SGHAT and CDR2 FQNNGV. In DNA form, the CDR3 reads TGTGCCAGCAGCCGGAGCGGCAGCTACGAGCAGTACTTC. Residues: CASSRSGSYEQYF.

V is TRBV7-9 and J is TRBJ1-2; D gene unclear. The CDR3 runs 11 residues. With 4 bases removed from V and 8 bases from J, the gap between germline ends came to 8 bases. Germline V gene sequence: CDR1 SEHNR, CDR2 FQNEAQ (reference sequence). The chain's CDR3 is CASSSSGGYTF. CDR3 DNA sequence: TGTGCCAGCAGCTCTAGTGGCGGCTACACCTTC.